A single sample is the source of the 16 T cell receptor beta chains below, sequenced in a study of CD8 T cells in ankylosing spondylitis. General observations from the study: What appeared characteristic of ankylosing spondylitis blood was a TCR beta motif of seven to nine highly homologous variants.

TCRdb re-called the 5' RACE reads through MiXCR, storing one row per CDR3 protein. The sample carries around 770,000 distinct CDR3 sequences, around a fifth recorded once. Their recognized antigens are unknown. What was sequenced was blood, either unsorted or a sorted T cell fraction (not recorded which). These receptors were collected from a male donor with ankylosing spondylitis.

This CDR3 reads CASSQGLQRTYNEQFF. The CDR3 nucleotides read TGTGCCAGCAGCCAAGGCCTGCAGCGTACCTACAATGAGCAGTTCTTC. J is TRBJ2-1 and V is TRBV3-1; D unresolved. Per the germline V gene, CDR1 is LGHDT and CDR2 is YNNKEL (reference sequence). The CDR3 covers 16 residues. V lost 1 base and J 2 bases, leaving 12 bases between the germline ends.

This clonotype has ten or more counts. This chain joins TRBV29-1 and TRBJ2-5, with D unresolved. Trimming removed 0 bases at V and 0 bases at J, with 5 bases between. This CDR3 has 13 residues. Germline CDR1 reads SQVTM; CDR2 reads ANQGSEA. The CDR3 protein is CSVEDRDQETQYF. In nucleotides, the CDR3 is TGCAGCGTTGAAGACAGAGACCAAGAGACCCAGTACTTC.

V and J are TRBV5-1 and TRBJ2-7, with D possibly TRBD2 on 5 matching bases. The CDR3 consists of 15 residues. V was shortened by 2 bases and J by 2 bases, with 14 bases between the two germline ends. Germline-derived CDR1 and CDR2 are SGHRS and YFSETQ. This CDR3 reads CASSFGWAGTYEQYF. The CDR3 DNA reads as TGCGCCAGCAGCTTCGGTTGGGCGGGCACCTACGAGCAGTACTTC.

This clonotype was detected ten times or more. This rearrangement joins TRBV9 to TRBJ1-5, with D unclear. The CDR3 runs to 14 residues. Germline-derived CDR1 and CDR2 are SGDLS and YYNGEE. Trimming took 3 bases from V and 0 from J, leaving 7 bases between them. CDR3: CASSDSNSNQPQHF. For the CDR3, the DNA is TGTGCCAGCAGCGACTCAAATAGCAATCAGCCCCAGCATTTT.

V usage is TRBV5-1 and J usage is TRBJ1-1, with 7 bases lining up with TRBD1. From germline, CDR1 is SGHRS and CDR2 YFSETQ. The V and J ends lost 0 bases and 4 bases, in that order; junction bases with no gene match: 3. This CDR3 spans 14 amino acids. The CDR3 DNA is TGCGCCAGCAGCTTGGAACGACAGGGCACTGAAGCTTTCTTT. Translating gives CASSLERQGTEAFF.

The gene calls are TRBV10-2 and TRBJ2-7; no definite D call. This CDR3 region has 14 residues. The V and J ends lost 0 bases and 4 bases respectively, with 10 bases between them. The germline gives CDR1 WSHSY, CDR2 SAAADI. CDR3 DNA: TGCGCCAGCAGTGAGTCCCCCCCCAGGTACGAGCAGTACTTC. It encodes CASSESPPRYEQYF.

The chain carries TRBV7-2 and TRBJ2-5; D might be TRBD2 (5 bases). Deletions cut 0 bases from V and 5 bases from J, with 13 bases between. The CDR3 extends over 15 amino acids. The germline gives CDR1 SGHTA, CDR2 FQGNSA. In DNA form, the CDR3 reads TGTGCCAGCAGCTTAGCCATAGCGTCCTCGGAGACCCAGTACTTC. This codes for CASSLAIASSETQYF.

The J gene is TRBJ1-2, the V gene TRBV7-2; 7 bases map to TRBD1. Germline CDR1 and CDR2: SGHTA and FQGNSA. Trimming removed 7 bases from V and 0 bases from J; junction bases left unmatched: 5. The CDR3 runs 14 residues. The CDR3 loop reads CASTPTGTNYGYTF. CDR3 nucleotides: TGTGCCAGCACCCCGACAGGGACTAACTATGGCTACACCTTC.

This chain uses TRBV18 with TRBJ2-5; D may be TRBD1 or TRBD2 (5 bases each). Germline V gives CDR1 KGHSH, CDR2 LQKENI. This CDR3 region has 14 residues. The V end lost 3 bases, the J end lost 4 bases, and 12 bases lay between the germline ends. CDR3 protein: CASSPGDTRETQYF. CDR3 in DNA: TGTGCCAGCTCACCGGGGGATACCAGAGAGACCCAGTACTTC.

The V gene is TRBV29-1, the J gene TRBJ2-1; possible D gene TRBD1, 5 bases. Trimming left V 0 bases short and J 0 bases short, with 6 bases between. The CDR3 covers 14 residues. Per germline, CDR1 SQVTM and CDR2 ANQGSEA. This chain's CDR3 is CSVEDQGSYNEQFF. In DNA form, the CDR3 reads TGCAGCGTTGAAGATCAGGGCTCCTACAATGAGCAGTTCTTC.

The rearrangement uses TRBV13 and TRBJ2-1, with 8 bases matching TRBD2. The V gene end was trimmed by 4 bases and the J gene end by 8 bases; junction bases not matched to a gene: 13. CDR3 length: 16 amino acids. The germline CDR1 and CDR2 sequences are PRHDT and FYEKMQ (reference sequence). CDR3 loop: CASSSAEAGGRYEQFF. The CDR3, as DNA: TGTGCCAGCAGCTCCGCGGAGGCGGGGGGTCGGTATGAGCAGTTCTTC.

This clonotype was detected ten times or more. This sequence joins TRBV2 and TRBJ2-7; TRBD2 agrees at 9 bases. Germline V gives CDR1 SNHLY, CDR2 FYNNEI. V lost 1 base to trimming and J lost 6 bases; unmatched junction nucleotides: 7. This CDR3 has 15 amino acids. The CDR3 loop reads CASSEEAGGYIEQYF. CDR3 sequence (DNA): TGTGCCAGCAGTGAAGAGGCGGGAGGGTATATCGAGCAGTACTTC.

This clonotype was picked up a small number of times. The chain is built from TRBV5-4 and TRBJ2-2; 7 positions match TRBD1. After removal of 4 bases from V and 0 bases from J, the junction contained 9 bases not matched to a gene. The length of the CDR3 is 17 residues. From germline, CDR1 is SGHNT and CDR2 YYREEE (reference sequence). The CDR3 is CASSPRSGGTNTGELFF. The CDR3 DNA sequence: TGTGCCAGCAGCCCCCGTTCAGGGGGAACGAACACCGGGGAGCTGTTTTTT.

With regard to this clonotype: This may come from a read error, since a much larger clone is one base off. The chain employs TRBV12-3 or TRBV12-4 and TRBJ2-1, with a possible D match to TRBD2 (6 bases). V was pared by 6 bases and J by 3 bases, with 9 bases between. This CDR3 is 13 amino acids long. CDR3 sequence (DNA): TGTGCCAGCAGACCCGGGAGCTACAATGAGCAGTTCTTC. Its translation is CASRPGSYNEQFF.

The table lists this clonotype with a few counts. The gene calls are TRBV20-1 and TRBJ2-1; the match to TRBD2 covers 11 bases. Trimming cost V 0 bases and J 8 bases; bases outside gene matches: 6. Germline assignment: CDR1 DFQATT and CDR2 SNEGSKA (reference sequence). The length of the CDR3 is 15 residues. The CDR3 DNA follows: TGCAGTGCTAGAGAGATAGCGGGAGGGCCCTATGAGCAGTTCTTC. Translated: CSAREIAGGPYEQFF.

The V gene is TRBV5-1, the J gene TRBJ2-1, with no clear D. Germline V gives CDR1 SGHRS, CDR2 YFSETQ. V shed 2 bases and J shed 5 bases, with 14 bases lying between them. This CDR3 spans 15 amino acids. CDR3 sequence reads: CASSFRPIGDNEQFF. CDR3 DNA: TGCGCCAGCAGCTTTCGACCAATAGGCGACAATGAGCAGTTCTTC.